One sample yielded the 29 T cell receptor beta chains listed below, sequenced in a study of T-cell reconstitution after alpha-beta-depleted transplantation in children (dated by TCRdb to 2016 to 2017). In the paper's terms, the treatment or condition label means: allogeneic hematopoietic cell transplantation with graft depleted of TCRalphabeta T cells and CD19 B cells. The library was obtained by PCR. The sequencer was an Illumina HiSeq 2500. TCR libraries were prepared with molecular barcoding, using unique molecular identifiers to normalize TCRbeta repertoire quantification. The raw public data were reprocessed by TCRdb itself: fastp quality trimming at Q25, MiXCR clonotype calling, in-frame beta chains only. For every CDR3 protein sequence, its rows merge into one entry that carries the most common genes and DNA. This sample is represented by around 270,000 distinct CDR3 sequences; about 9.4% of them were singletons. Just under 7.5% of the sample lies in the top ten.

The starting material was PBMCs, obtained before TCRalphabeta/CD19-depleted stem cell transplant. The receptors here all came from a boy younger than two with acute myeloid leukemia, due to receive a stem cell transplant.

This clonotype has ten or more counts. The gene calls are TRBV28 and TRBJ2-7; unclear D gene. The CDR3 has 13 amino acids. Germline CDR1 is MDHEN and CDR2 is SYDVKM. Trimming pared 5 bases from V and 3 bases from J, leaving 11 bases between. In DNA, the CDR3 is TGTGCCAGCAGTCCCCCCCGGTTCTACGAGCAGTACTTC. This translates into CASSPPRFYEQYF.

This clonotype has at least ten counts. V usage is TRBV7-9 and J usage is TRBJ2-2, with D possibly TRBD1 on 6 matching bases. Germline-derived CDR1 and CDR2 are SEHNR and FQNEAQ (reference sequence). This CDR3 spans 17 amino acids. V lost 1 base and J lost 6, with 18 bases in between. In DNA form, the CDR3 reads TGTGCCAGCAGCTTAGTCACAGGACAGATTCGTCCCGGGGAGCTGTTTTTT. It specifies CASSLVTGQIRPGELFF.

The table lists this clonotype with many counts. The V gene is TRBV6-2 or TRBV6-3, the J gene TRBJ1-1; D is perhaps TRBD1 (5 bases). The germline CDR1 and CDR2 sequences are MNHEY and SVGEGT. The germline V and J ends were trimmed by 1 base and 4 bases, with 10 bases remaining between them. This CDR3 has 14 residues. In DNA form, the CDR3 reads TGTGCCAGCAGTTACTGGGGGGGGTCCACTGAAGCTTTCTTT. Protein sequence: CASSYWGGSTEAFF.

The V and J genes are TRBV15 and TRBJ2-5, with TRBD2 matching 9 bases. J lost 1 base, V lost 0 bases, and 18 bases had no gene match. Per the germline V gene, CDR1 is LNHNV and CDR2 is YYDKDF (reference sequence). This CDR3 has 21 residues. This CDR3 reads CATSRDRTLPTLAGIQETQYF. In nucleotides, the CDR3 is TGTGCCACCAGCAGAGATCGTACGCTTCCTACGCTAGCGGGGATCCAAGAGACCCAGTACTTC.

Ten or more counts support this clonotype. The chain carries TRBV12-3 or TRBV12-4 and TRBJ2-5, with TRBD1 matching 9 bases. This CDR3 is built from 14 residues. The ends lost 9 bases at V and 5 bases at J; junction bases unmatched: 10. The CDR3: CASLRTGERETQYF. For the CDR3, the DNA is TGTGCCAGTCTTCGGACAGGGGAGCGGGAGACCCAGTACTTC.

This clonotype was counted ten times or more. The V gene is TRBV10-3, the J gene TRBJ2-3; 9 nucleotides agree with TRBD1. Germline CDR1 is ENHRY and CDR2 is SYGVKD. The CDR3 contains 15 residues. Unmatched junction bases numbered 2, after V lost 2 bases and J lost 2 bases. CDR3 protein: CAISEGQGITDTQYF. CDR3 bases: TGTGCCATCAGTGAGGGACAGGGGATCACAGATACGCAGTATTTT.

This clonotype was seen many times. V and J are TRBV10-3 and TRBJ1-6; D remains unclear. The germline V gene encodes CDR1 ENHRY and CDR2 SYGVKD. The CDR3 loop spans 13 amino acids. Trimming cost V 9 bases and J 7 bases, with 13 bases left between them. This CDR3 is CAISDWMNSPLHF. For the CDR3, the DNA is TGTGCCATTTCCGATTGGATGAATTCACCCCTCCACTTT.

This clonotype was seen more than once but under ten times. The chain joins TRBV7-2 to TRBJ2-5, with 7 bases identical to TRBD2. The CDR3 contains 16 residues. The ends lost 5 bases at V and 2 bases at J; junction bases unmatched: 11. Germline lookup yields CDR1 SGHTA and CDR2 FQGNSA. The CDR3 DNA follows: TGTGCCAGCAGCCGTCAAAGGCTAGCGGAACAAGAGACCCAGTACTTC. Translated, it gives CASSRQRLAEQETQYF.

This sequence joins TRBV10-3 and TRBJ2-7, with a tentative D call TRBD1 (6 bases). This CDR3 contains 14 residues. Germline CDR1 and CDR2: ENHRY and SYGVKD. The ends were cut back, 4 bases at V and 5 bases at J, with 15 bases in the middle. As DNA, the CDR3 is TGTGCCATCAGTGTCACAGGGTTATCCCACGAGCAGTACTTC. It encodes CAISVTGLSHEQYF.

This clonotype has ten or more counts. The chain joins TRBV4-3 to TRBJ2-7; D might be TRBD2 (7 bases). Per germline, CDR1 LGHNA and CDR2 YSLEER. Trimming took 3 bases from V and 2 from J, leaving 14 bases between them. This CDR3 is built from 15 residues. This CDR3 reads CASSHERDIAYEQYF. The CDR3 DNA is TGCGCCAGCAGCCATGAGCGGGACATCGCCTACGAGCAGTACTTC.

This clonotype came up many times. The rearrangement uses TRBV12-3 or TRBV12-4 and TRBJ1-6; D remains ambiguous. Deletions cut 0 bases from V and 9 bases from J, with 15 bases between. This CDR3 is 16 amino acids long. In DNA, the CDR3 is TGTGCCAGCAGTTTAGCGTCACACCCGATGCGTTCACCCCTCCACTTT. Translation: CASSLASHPMRSPLHF.

This clonotype was observed at least ten times. The J gene is TRBJ2-3, the V gene TRBV9, with 9 bases matching TRBD2. Germline CDR1 reads SGDLS; CDR2 reads YYNGEE. CDR3 length: 16 amino acids. Losses at the gene ends were 1 base for V and 3 bases for J; bases not matched to a gene: 6. CDR3 nucleotide sequence: TGTGCCAGCAGCGTATTTAGCGGGGGAGCTACAGATACGCAGTATTTT. Encoded protein: CASSVFSGGATDTQYF.

This clonotype appeared many times. The genes are TRBV5-1 and TRBJ2-5, with 11 bases fitting TRBD1. CDR1 and CDR2 from the germline V gene are SGHRS and YFSETQ. The CDR3 sequence is 15 residues long. J lost 0 bases, V lost 4 bases, and 2 bases had no gene match. The chain's CDR3 is CASSEDRGHQETQYF. As DNA, the CDR3 is TGCGCCAGCAGCGAGGACAGGGGGCACCAAGAGACCCAGTACTTC.

The sample holds many counts of this clonotype. V is TRBV5-1 and J is TRBJ2-1, with D uncertain. Trimming cost V 1 base and J 5 bases, with 7 bases left between them. CDR3 length: 13 residues. CDR1 and CDR2 (germline): SGHRS, YFSETQ. The CDR3 DNA follows: TGCGCCAGCAGCTTGTTGTTACACAATGAGCAGTTCTTC. It translates to CASSLLLHNEQFF. Using reference TRBV5-1 and TRBJ2-1 for the parts outside the CDR3, the full variable domain is KAGVTQTPRYLIKTRGQQVTLSCSPISGHRSVSWYQQTPGQGLQFLFEYFSETQRNKGNFPGRFSGRQFSNSRSEMNVSTLELGDSALYLCASSLLLHNEQFFGPGTRLTVL.

The chain is built from TRBV2 and TRBJ2-7; 7 positions match TRBD2. CDR3 size: 13 residues. Germline CDR1 and CDR2: SNHLY and FYNNEI. Germline trimming cut 8 bases from V and 3 bases from J; bases unmatched to any gene: 7. The CDR3 loop is CASLSGTIYEQYF. CDR3 in DNA: TGTGCCAGCTTGTCCGGGACTATCTACGAGCAGTACTTC. The complete variable domain, with remaining parts taken from reference TRBV2 and TRBJ2-7, reads EPEVTQTPSHQVTQMGQEVILRCVPISNHLYFYWYRQILGQKVEFLVSFYNNEISEKSEIFDDQFSVERPDGSNFTLKIRSTKLEDSAMYFCASLSGTIYEQYFGPGTRLTVT.

This clonotype was detected ten times or more. The chain links TRBV4-2 to TRBJ2-1; 9 nucleotides match TRBD2. This CDR3 is built from 17 residues. Trimming removed 0 bases from V and 5 bases from J; junction bases left unmatched: 8. Germline CDR1 is LGHNA and CDR2 is YNFKEQ. DNA of the CDR3: TGTGCCAGCAGCCAAGATTTATCTAGCGGGGTAAACAATGAGCAGTTCTTC. Protein sequence: CASSQDLSSGVNNEQFF.

This clonotype appeared many times. The chain combines TRBV28 with TRBJ2-1; D perhaps matches TRBD2 (5 bases). This CDR3 is 19 amino acids long. From germline, CDR1 is MDHEN and CDR2 SYDVKM. Deletions cut 5 bases from V and 1 base from J, with 24 bases between. The CDR3 nucleotides are TGTGCCAGCAGTCAACTCCCAACCCTTACGGGGTATTCCTACAATGAGCAGTTCTTC. Protein sequence: CASSQLPTLTGYSYNEQFF.

This clonotype appeared many times. V is TRBV6-1 and J is TRBJ2-7; TRBD2 aligns across 13 bases. The V gene end was trimmed by 6 bases and the J gene end by 6 bases; junction bases not matched to a gene: 5. The CDR3 loop spans 14 amino acids. Looked up from germline, CDR1 is MNHNS and CDR2 is SASEGT. As DNA, the CDR3 is TGTGCCAGCAGCTCACTAGCGGGAGGGGTCGAGCAGTACTTC. As protein: CASSSLAGGVEQYF.

This clonotype was seen many times. The chain combines TRBV6-5 with TRBJ2-1; D is possibly TRBD1 or TRBD2 (5 bases each). Trimming left V 2 bases short and J 5 bases short, with 16 bases between. The germline V gene has CDR1 MNHEY and CDR2 SVGAGI. There are 16 residues in the CDR3. The CDR3 loop is CASSYLRDVGNNEQFF. The DNA of the CDR3 is TGTGCCAGCAGTTACCTCCGGGACGTGGGGAACAATGAGCAGTTCTTC.

This clonotype was counted at least ten times. The chain is built from TRBV28 and TRBJ2-1; 9 bases are a match to TRBD2. Germline V gene sequence: CDR1 MDHEN, CDR2 SYDVKM. This CDR3 region has 16 residues. Unmatched junction bases numbered 13, after V lost 7 bases and J lost 6 bases. CDR3 in DNA: TGTGCCAGCACCCGGGTGCGGGAGGGGGTACGCAATGAGCAGTTCTTC. As protein: CASTRVREGVRNEQFF.

Ten or more counts support this clonotype. The chain combines TRBV5-5 with TRBJ2-5; the D is unclear. Looked up from germline, CDR1 is SGHKS and CDR2 is YYEKEE (reference sequence). V gave up 0 bases and J gave up 0 bases, with 6 bases separating them. The CDR3 has 14 amino acids. The CDR3 region has the DNA TGTGCCAGCAGCTTGGGGGTGGACCAAGAGACCCAGTACTTC. The encoded protein is CASSLGVDQETQYF.

The sample holds many counts of this clonotype. V gene TRBV10-3 combines with J gene TRBJ2-7; D may match TRBD1 or TRBD2 (5 bases each). Trimming took off 4 bases at V and 2 bases at J, with 9 bases between the two ends. The germline V gene encodes CDR1 ENHRY and CDR2 SYGVKD. The CDR3 runs to 13 residues. Here the CDR3 DNA reads TGTGCCATCAGTGGGGGACGGGCCTACGAGCAGTACTTC. Translated, it gives CAISGGRAYEQYF.

This clonotype has more than one count but fewer than ten. The genes are TRBV24-1 and TRBJ2-1; TRBD2 is a possible D gene (5 bases). This CDR3 is built from 17 residues. CDR1 and CDR2 from the germline V gene are KGHDR and SFDVKD. V lost 1 base and J lost 0, with 12 bases in between. The CDR3 is CATSDFGGLSSYNEQFF. CDR3 DNA sequence: TGTGCCACCAGTGATTTCGGCGGGTTAAGCTCCTACAATGAGCAGTTCTTC.

This clonotype was counted ten times or more. The chain recombines TRBV12-3 or TRBV12-4 with TRBJ2-1; D is possibly TRBD1 (6 bases). This CDR3 comprises 13 residues. Trimming stripped 3 bases from V and 8 bases from J, with 11 bases between. The CDR3 region is CASSLTGIHEQFF. CDR3 coding DNA: TGTGCCAGCAGTTTGACAGGTATCCATGAGCAGTTCTTC.

Ten or more counts support this clonotype. This chain uses TRBV28 with TRBJ2-1; 13 bases align to TRBD2. The CDR3 spans 15 residues. Germline assignment: CDR1 MDHEN and CDR2 SYDVKM. V lost 4 bases and J lost 7; bases outside the gene matches: 4. The CDR3 is CASSSGLAGRNEQFF. Written as DNA, the CDR3 is TGTGCCAGCAGTTCGGGACTAGCGGGACGAAATGAGCAGTTCTTC.

This clonotype has ten or more counts. The J gene is TRBJ2-1, the V gene TRBV12-3 or TRBV12-4; tentative D call: TRBD1 (6 bases). The V end lost 1 base, the J end lost 4 bases, and 8 bases lay between the germline ends. The CDR3 runs to 14 residues. Written as DNA, the CDR3 is TGTGCCAGCAGTTTAGACAGGGCGTACAATGAGCAGTTCTTC. This encodes CASSLDRAYNEQFF.

Many counts were recorded for this clonotype. The chain joins TRBV10-3 to TRBJ2-5; 14 nucleotides match TRBD2. The CDR3 contains 15 residues. Germline CDR1 ENHRY, CDR2 SYGVKD. The V and J ends lost 6 bases and 0 bases, in that order; junction bases with no gene match: 0. The CDR3 region is CAIRGLAGDQETQYF. CDR3 nucleotide sequence: TGTGCCATCAGGGGACTAGCGGGGGACCAAGAGACCCAGTACTTC.

This clonotype has a count of ten or more. The chain is built from TRBV28 and TRBJ2-7; D is perhaps TRBD1 (6 bases). This CDR3 contains 14 residues. CDR1 and CDR2 from the germline V gene are MDHEN and SYDVKM. Trimming took 4 bases from V and 5 from J, leaving 15 bases between them. The CDR3, as DNA: TGTGCCAGCAGTTCCCCAGGGGTGTACGACGAGCAGTACTTC. This sequence encodes CASSSPGVYDEQYF.

There are many counts of this clonotype. V usage is TRBV20-1 and J usage is TRBJ1-1; no clear D gene. From germline, CDR1 is DFQATT and CDR2 SNEGSKA (reference sequence). V lost 5 bases to trimming and J lost 1 base, with 11 bases between them. CDR3 length: 13 residues. CDR3: CSAEGQENTEAFF. CDR3 DNA: TGCAGTGCTGAGGGTCAGGAGAACACTGAAGCTTTCTTT.